Presented here are 29 T cell receptor beta chains from one specimen sequenced in a study of tumor and adjacent non-tumor tissue in lung cancer. This sample's RNA came from whole unsorted tissue. A modified ARM-PCR protocol with three rounds of nested PCR amplified TCRbeta. Each CDR3 protein gets one entry after TCRdb re-called the multiplex PCR reads with MiXCR. The table has 200,000 to 250,000 distinct CDR3 sequences, less than 80% seen once; the top ten hold approximately 26%. Sequenced material: lung tumor tissue. These receptors were collected from a man between 60 and 70 years old with non-small cell lung cancer.

This rearrangement joins TRBV5-6 to TRBJ2-5, with D possibly matching TRBD1 (5 bases). Germline V CDR1 and CDR2: SGHDT, YYEEEE. V was trimmed by 4 bases and J by 6 bases, leaving 19 bases between them. CDR3 length: 15 amino acids. CDR3 in amino acids: CASSRTDRIVKTQYF. The CDR3 region has the DNA TGTGCCAGCAGCAGAACCGACAGAATAGTAAAGACCCAGTACTTC.

This clonotype was picked up a small number of times. V gene TRBV6-6 combines with J gene TRBJ2-1; no firm D call. Trimming took off 7 bases at V and 7 bases at J, with 20 bases between the two ends. The CDR3 is 15 residues long. Per the germline V gene, CDR1 is MNHNY and CDR2 is SVGAGI (reference sequence). CDR3 nucleotides: TGTGCCAGCACTCTGACGGTACCCGACTTAAATGAGCAGTTCTTC. This translates into CASTLTVPDLNEQFF.

Notes on this clonotype: A much larger clone is a single base away; this may be a read error. The V gene is TRBV18, the J gene TRBJ2-5, with no clear D. The CDR3 contains 11 residues. Germline loops: CDR1 KGHSH, CDR2 LQKENI. Trimming removed 4 bases from V and 3 bases from J, with 3 bases in between. CDR3 sequence: CASSHKETQYF. The CDR3 DNA reads as TGTGCCAGCTCACACAAAGAGACCCAGTACTTC.

On this clonotype itself: The conserved closing phenylalanine or tryptophan is absent in this CDR3, likely reflecting a read error. V usage is TRBV12-3 or TRBV12-4 and J usage is TRBJ2-2; no clear D gene. The germline V and J ends were trimmed by 8 bases and 10 bases, with 11 bases remaining between them. The length of the CDR3 is 11 residues. The CDR3: CASLAAEELFS. As DNA, the CDR3 is TGTGCCAGCTTAGCTGCCGAGGAGCTGTTTTCT.

A few counts support this clonotype. The chain uses TRBV20-1 and TRBJ2-7; D is ambiguous. CDR1 and CDR2 from the germline V gene are DFQATT and SNEGSKA (reference sequence). The V gene lost 1 base and the J gene lost 3 bases, with 13 bases spanning the gap. This CDR3 has 14 residues. The CDR3 coding sequence is TGCAGTGCTAGAGGGGTCAACTTTGACTACGAGCAGTACTTC. Protein product: CSARGVNFDYEQYF.

This clonotype came up many times. The gene calls are TRBV28 and TRBJ1-1; D may be TRBD1 (6 bases). Deletions cut 3 bases from V and 7 bases from J, with 12 bases between. The germline V gene encodes CDR1 MDHEN and CDR2 SYDVKM. This CDR3 comprises 13 residues. In DNA form, the CDR3 reads TGTGCCAGCAGTTTTGGGACATCACTTGAAGCTTTCTTT. Protein sequence: CASSFGTSLEAFF.

The chain is built from TRBV11-1 and TRBJ2-7, with TRBD2 matching 10 bases. The germline V gene has CDR1 SGHAT and CDR2 FQDESV (reference sequence). V trimming: 9 bases; J trimming: 5 bases; junction bases outside the gene matches: 13. The CDR3 consists of 15 residues. Here the CDR3 reads CARSKTSGTADEQYF. The CDR3 nucleotides read TGTGCCAGGAGCAAAACTAGCGGGACGGCAGACGAGCAGTACTTC.

This clonotype was picked up many times. The V and J genes are TRBV12-3 or TRBV12-4 and TRBJ2-1; D ambiguous. V shed 3 bases and J shed 9 bases, with 15 bases lying between them. This CDR3 is built from 14 residues. This chain's CDR3 is CASSFSLPLAEQFF. The DNA of the CDR3 is TGTGCCAGCAGTTTCTCTCTCCCCTTGGCTGAGCAGTTCTTC.

The rearrangement links TRBV11-2 to TRBJ1-1, with D hard to call. V was clipped by 5 bases and J by 11 bases, with 21 bases between them. Germline V CDR1 and CDR2: SGHAT, FQNNGV. CDR3 length: 14 residues. The CDR3 protein is CASSASRDGLRAFF. The CDR3 region has the DNA TGTGCCAGCAGCGCCTCGAGGGATGGCCTAAGGGCTTTCTTT.

As concerns this clonotype: A much bigger clone sits one base away, suggesting this may be a read error. This chain joins TRBV12-3 or TRBV12-4 and TRBJ2-2; the match to TRBD2 covers 7 bases. J lost 0 bases, V lost 6 bases, and 4 bases had no gene match. This CDR3 contains 15 residues. CDR3 nucleotides: TGTGCCAGCAGCTTGGGACTATCGAACACCGGGGAGCTGTTTTTT. It encodes CASSLGLSNTGELFF.

As for this clonotype: Given the absence of the conserved phenylalanine or tryptophan at the CDR3 end, a read error is likely. This rearrangement joins TRBV6-1 to TRBJ2-7; D might be TRBD2 (5 bases). The CDR3 is 15 amino acids. The germline V gene has CDR1 MNHNS and CDR2 SASEGT. CDR3 nucleotide sequence: TGTGTCAGCAGTGAAGCGAGGGTCTACCCCTACGAGCAGTACTTA. Protein: CVSSEARVYPYEQYL.

The J gene is TRBJ2-7, the V gene TRBV28, with 8 positions matching TRBD1. Germline loops: CDR1 MDHEN, CDR2 SYDVKM. The junction had 11 bases not matched to a gene; V was cut back by 9 bases and J by 7 bases. The CDR3 loop spans 13 amino acids. The CDR3 is CASRTGQFYEQYF. The CDR3 coding sequence is TGTGCCAGTAGGACAGGGCAGTTCTATGAGCAGTACTTC.

CDR3 nucleotide sequence: TGTGCCTGGAGTACGGGAGTATCCTACGAGCAGTACTTC. It yields the protein CAWSTGVSYEQYF. This chain joins TRBV30 and TRBJ2-7, with D possibly being TRBD2 (6 bases). Trimming left V 2 bases short and J 1 base short, with 9 bases between. The CDR3 totals 13 residues. The germline V gene encodes CDR1 GTSNPN and CDR2 SVGIG (reference sequence).

The chain couples TRBV12-3 or TRBV12-4 to TRBJ2-6; D is uncertain. V lost 5 bases to trimming and J lost 5 bases, with 10 bases between them. The CDR3 is 14 residues long. This chain's CDR3 is CASSPSSWANVLTF. The CDR3 DNA sequence: TGTGCCAGCAGTCCCTCATCTTGGGCCAACGTCCTGACTTTC.

The V call is TRBV29-1, the J call TRBJ2-1; the D is unclear. The germline V and J ends were trimmed by 8 bases and 7 bases, with 18 bases remaining between them. Germline CDR1 and CDR2: SQVTM and ANQGSEA. The CDR3 sequence is 13 residues long. The CDR3 reads CSTFYRLGNEQFF. The CDR3 nucleotides read TGCAGCACCTTCTACCGTTTGGGAAATGAGCAGTTCTTC.

As for this clonotype: The CDR3 carries no conserved terminal phenylalanine or tryptophan, so it likely arises from a read error. The chain links TRBV6-5 to TRBJ2-7, with D perhaps TRBD1 or TRBD2 (5 bases each). The CDR3 spans 15 residues. V was clipped by 8 bases and J by 3 bases, with 20 bases between them. Germline-derived CDR1 and CDR2 are MNHEY and SVGAGI. The CDR3 region is CASGNGGVTNYEQYI. CDR3 bases: TGTGCCAGCGGCAATGGGGGAGTCACTAACTACGAGCAGTACATC.

As regards this clonotype: A junction boundary mismatches the germline segment, possibly from a read error. The V gene is TRBV11-2, the J gene TRBJ2-3; TRBD1 is a possible D gene (5 bases). Germline assignment: CDR1 SGHAT and CDR2 FQNNGV. This CDR3 contains 14 residues. CDR3: CDSSPTVGAYTQYF. In nucleotides, the CDR3 is TGTGACAGCAGCCCTACAGTTGGGGCATATACGCAGTATTTT.

The V gene is TRBV20-1, the J gene TRBJ2-3, with 9 bases fitting TRBD2. The CDR3 is made up of 15 amino acids. Germline loops: CDR1 DFQATT, CDR2 SNEGSKA (reference sequence). Losses at the gene ends were 3 bases for V and 15 bases for J; bases not matched to a gene: 19. The CDR3 bases are TGCAGTGCTAGCGGAGGGCTAGCGGGGTTGGATACACACTATTTT. This sequence encodes CSASGGLAGLDTHYF.

This clonotype was recorded once. The junction and the germline gene differ at one end; a read error may be behind it. The chain joins TRBV5-6 to TRBJ2-3; D perhaps matches TRBD1 (6 bases). Germline V CDR1 and CDR2: SGHDT, YYEEEE. There are 13 residues in the CDR3. The CDR3: CASSLARTDTQYF. The CDR3 region has the DNA TGTGCCAGCAGCTTGGCCAGGACAGATACCCAGTATTTT.

This rearrangement joins TRBV20-1 to TRBJ2-7; 9 nucleotides line up with TRBD1. The CDR3 length is 16 residues. The germline CDR1 and CDR2 sequences are DFQATT and SNEGSKA (reference sequence). V dropped 3 bases and J dropped 7; count of bases not matched to a gene: 16. The CDR3 region is CSARQVTGGDVYEQYF. The DNA of the CDR3 is TGCAGTGCTAGGCAGGTAACAGGGGGCGACGTCTATGAGCAGTACTTC.

This clonotype occurred once. The chain combines TRBV11-1 with TRBJ2-1, with D perhaps TRBD2 (6 bases). V shed 7 bases and J shed 5 bases, with 24 bases lying between them. CDR3 size: 17 residues. The germline gives CDR1 SGHAT, CDR2 FQDESV (reference sequence). CDR3 sequence (DNA): TGTGCCAGCAATTTATCTCGGCTAGTGGGAGGCAACAATGAGCAGTTCTTC. Its translation is CASNLSRLVGGNNEQFF.

The gene calls are TRBV18 and TRBJ2-1; TRBD2 matches at 12 bases. Germline lookup yields CDR1 KGHSH and CDR2 LQKENI. V lost 2 bases, J lost 5 bases, and 1 base stayed unmatched. This CDR3 region has 15 residues. The CDR3 sequence is CASSPRTSGNNEQFF. CDR3 sequence (DNA): TGTGCCAGCTCACCAAGGACTAGCGGGAACAATGAGCAGTTCTTC.

A word on this clonotype: A junction boundary mismatches the germline segment, possibly from a read error. The chain links TRBV11-3 to TRBJ1-1; D gene uncertain. The CDR3 length is 13 residues. Germline CDR1 is SGHNT and CDR2 is YENEEA. CDR3 nucleotide sequence: TGTGCCAGTAGCTTAAATCAGAACTCTGAAGCTTTCTTT. Translation: CASSLNQNSEAFF.

This chain connects TRBV5-4 to TRBJ1-2; D is perhaps TRBD1 (5 bases). The V gene's germline CDR1 is SGHNT and CDR2 YYREEE (reference sequence). Trimming removed 8 bases from V and 4 bases from J, with 15 bases in between. This CDR3 is 13 amino acids long. The CDR3 loop is CASNLAGFYGYTF. As DNA, the CDR3 is TGTGCCAGTAACTTGGCAGGGTTCTATGGCTACACCTTC.

As regards this clonotype: A much larger clone sits a single nucleotide away, making a read error possible. This chain joins TRBV11-3 and TRBJ2-3; the D gene could be TRBD1 or TRBD2 (5 bases each). CDR1 is SGHNT and CDR2 is YENEEA in the germline V gene. The CDR3 consists of 15 residues. Trimming removed 3 bases at V and 8 bases at J, with 18 bases between. This CDR3 is CASSLGRVGTLTQYF. The CDR3 DNA sequence: TGTGCCAGCAGCTTGGGGCGGGTGGGCACACTTACGCAGTATTTT.

This clonotype was seen a few times. The V gene is TRBV5-5, the J gene TRBJ2-7; D is unresolved. The germline V gene has CDR1 SGHKS and CDR2 YYEKEE (reference sequence). Trimming stripped 0 bases from V and 7 bases from J, with 8 bases between. The CDR3 extends over 12 amino acids. The CDR3 DNA reads as TGTGCCAGCAGCTTGGAAAAGGCAGAGCAGTACTTC. Protein: CASSLEKAEQYF.

The chain is built from TRBV6-5 and TRBJ2-1; D is perhaps TRBD1 or TRBD2 (5 bases each). Trimming shortened V by 3 bases and J by 4 bases, and 19 bases separated the two germline ends. The V gene's germline CDR1 is MNHEY and CDR2 SVGAGI. CDR3 length: 17 residues. The CDR3 protein is CASSYGGSSERYNEQFF. The CDR3 DNA sequence: TGTGCCAGCAGTTATGGGGGTTCCAGTGAGAGGTACAATGAGCAGTTCTTC.

The V and J genes are TRBV2 and TRBJ1-1; the match to TRBD1 covers 7 bases. J was trimmed by 0 bases and V by 6 bases; bases with no gene match: 4. The CDR3 extends over 14 amino acids. The V gene's germline CDR1 is SNHLY and CDR2 FYNNEI. The CDR3 is CASRDRGLNTEAFF. The DNA for the CDR3 is TGTGCCAGCAGAGATAGGGGGCTGAACACTGAAGCTTTCTTT. Full variable domain (rest looked up from reference TRBV2 and TRBJ1-1): EPEVTQTPSHQVTQMGQEVILRCVPISNHLYFYWYRQILGQKVEFLVSFYNNEISEKSEIFDDQFSVERPDGSNFTLKIRSTKLEDSAMYFCASRDRGLNTEAFFGQGTRLTVV.

Only a few counts were recorded for this clonotype. The rearrangement uses TRBV4-2 and TRBJ2-1; 9 bases map to TRBD2. V was clipped by 1 base and J by 6 bases; unmatched bases: 10. This CDR3 is built from 17 residues. In germline, CDR1 is LGHNA, CDR2 YNFKEQ. CDR3 region: CASSQGDSGGQSNEQFF. In DNA, the CDR3 is TGTGCCAGCAGCCAAGGGGATAGCGGGGGACAGAGCAATGAGCAGTTCTTC.